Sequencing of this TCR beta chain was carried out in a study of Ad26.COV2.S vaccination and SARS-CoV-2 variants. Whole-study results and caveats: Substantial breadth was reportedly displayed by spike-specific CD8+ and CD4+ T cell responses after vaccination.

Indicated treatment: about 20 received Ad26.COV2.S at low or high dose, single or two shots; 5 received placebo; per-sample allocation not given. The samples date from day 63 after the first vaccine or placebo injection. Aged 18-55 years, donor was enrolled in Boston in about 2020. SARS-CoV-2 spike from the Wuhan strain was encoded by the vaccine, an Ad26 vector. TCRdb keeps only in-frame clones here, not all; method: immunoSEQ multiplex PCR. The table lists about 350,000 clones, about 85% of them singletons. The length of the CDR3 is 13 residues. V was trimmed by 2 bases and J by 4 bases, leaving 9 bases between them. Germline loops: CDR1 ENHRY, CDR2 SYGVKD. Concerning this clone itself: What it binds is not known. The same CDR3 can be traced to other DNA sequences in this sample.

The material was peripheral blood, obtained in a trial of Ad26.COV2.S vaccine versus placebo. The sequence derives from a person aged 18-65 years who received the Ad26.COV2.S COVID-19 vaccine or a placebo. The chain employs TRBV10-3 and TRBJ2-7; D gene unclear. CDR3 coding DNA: TGTGCCATCAGTGAGCCTCCCCTATACGAGCAGTACTTC. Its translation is CAISEPPLYEQYF.